These 11 T cell receptor beta chains originate from one sample sequenced in a study of cytomegalovirus exposure and HLA in healthy donors. Assay used: immunoSEQ multiplex PCR; TCRdb lists only in-frame clones, some missing. The sample lists more than 50,000 clones, just under 95% occurring once. Sequenced input: PBMCs. Receptors were obtained from a man in his late teens or twenties in good health and CMV-seronegative.

The chain recombines TRBV2 with TRBJ2-5, with 9 positions matching TRBD2. This CDR3 is 16 amino acids long. Trimming took 2 bases from V and 2 from J; bases not matched to a gene: 6. Germline CDR1 is SNHLY and CDR2 is FYNNEI. The CDR3 reads CASSETSSGIQETQYF. In DNA, the CDR3 is TGTGCCAGCAGTGAAACTTCTAGCGGGATACAAGAGACCCAGTACTTC.

The gene calls are TRBV4-3 and TRBJ2-3; D is ambiguous. The germline V gene encodes CDR1 LGHNA and CDR2 YSLEER. The CDR3 loop spans 13 amino acids. V lost 0 bases to trimming and J lost 5 bases, with 6 bases between them. CDR3 sequence reads: CASSQETGDTQYF. As DNA, the CDR3 is TGCGCCAGCAGCCAAGAAACCGGAGATACGCAGTATTTT.

This chain joins TRBV27 and TRBJ1-5; D unresolved. Trimming shortened V by 5 bases and J by 1 base, and 9 bases separated the two germline ends. CDR1 MNHEY and CDR2 SMNVEV come from the germline V gene (reference sequence). This CDR3 has 14 amino acids. CDR3 amino acids: CASSPERSNQPQHF. The CDR3 DNA reads as TGTGCCAGCAGTCCGGAGAGGAGCAATCAGCCCCAGCATTTT.

The V and J genes are TRBV6-5 and TRBJ1-5, with unresolved D. The germline V gene encodes CDR1 MNHEY and CDR2 SVGAGI. The CDR3 extends over 13 amino acids. The V and J ends lost 0 bases and 5 bases respectively, with 5 bases between them. CDR3 nucleotides: TGTGCCAGCAGTTACTCGGCTGATCAGCCCCAGCATTTT. Protein product: CASSYSADQPQHF.

The count of this clone is one. The chain carries TRBV27 and TRBJ2-1, with 14 bases lining up with TRBD2. V lost 6 bases, J lost 12 bases, and 10 bases stayed unmatched. The CDR3 length is 15 residues. CDR1 and CDR2 (germline): MNHEY, SMNVEV (reference sequence). The DNA of the CDR3 is TGTGCCAGCAGAGAATCCGGGACTAGCGGGGGATTGCAGTTCTTC. Its translation: CASRESGTSGGLQFF.

V and J are TRBV28 and TRBJ1-1, with 7 bases fitting TRBD1. The CDR3 runs to 16 residues. V dropped 6 bases and J dropped 0; count of bases not matched to a gene: 10. CDR1 MDHEN and CDR2 SYDVKM come from the germline V gene. The DNA of the CDR3 is TGTGCCAGCAGGCACCGACAGGGCGACATGAACACTGAAGCTTTCTTT. It is translated as CASRHRQGDMNTEAFF.

V gene TRBV10-3 combines with J gene TRBJ2-3; 11 bases agree with TRBD2. This CDR3 has 17 residues. The V and J ends lost 3 bases and 4 bases, in that order; junction bases with no gene match: 9. Germline assignment: CDR1 ENHRY and CDR2 SYGVKD. DNA of the CDR3: TGTGCCATCAGTGACCCGCTAGCGGGAGGAAGTCCAGATACGCAGTATTTT. Encoded protein: CAISDPLAGGSPDTQYF.

V is TRBV30 and J is TRBJ2-3, with 7 bases identical to TRBD1. Germline V gives CDR1 GTSNPN, CDR2 SVGIG (reference sequence). The CDR3 is 13 residues long. The V segment lost 0 bases and the J segment 4 bases; nucleotides outside the gene matches: 1. CDR3 region: CAWSVQGPDTQYF. The CDR3 nucleotides are TGTGCCTGGAGTGTACAGGGGCCAGATACGCAGTATTTT.

This chain links TRBV6-4 with TRBJ2-1; 7 nucleotides agree with TRBD1. CDR3 length: 13 amino acids. In germline, CDR1 is MRHNA, CDR2 SNTAGT. After removal of 8 bases from V and 13 bases from J, the junction contained 14 bases not matched to a gene. CDR3 in amino acids: CASSEGASDLQFF. The CDR3 nucleotides are TGTGCCAGCTCAGAGGGGGCTTCGGATCTCCAGTTCTTC.

This chain connects TRBV2 to TRBJ2-1; TRBD1 agrees at 10 bases. The ends lost 5 bases at V and 1 base at J; junction bases unmatched: 8. The CDR3 has 17 residues. CDR1 SNHLY and CDR2 FYNNEI come from the germline V gene. CDR3 sequence (DNA): TGTGCCAGCAGTACCCGGGACAGGGGCTGGTCCTACAATGAGCAGTTCTTC. Translation: CASSTRDRGWSYNEQFF.

The sample holds a few counts of this clone. The rearrangement uses TRBV2 and TRBJ1-1, with unresolved D. The V end was cut by 7 bases, the J end by 6 bases, with 18 bases between. Germline V gene sequence: CDR1 SNHLY, CDR2 FYNNEI. This CDR3 contains 14 residues. The CDR3 spells CASTATGREPEAFF. DNA of the CDR3: TGTGCCAGCACCGCGACGGGGAGAGAGCCTGAAGCTTTCTTT.